This T cell receptor beta chain emerged from a study of T cell repertoires in cytomegalovirus infection. TCRdb called the reads again in MiXCR, with one record for every CDR3 protein. This table has 750,000 to 900,000 distinct CDR3 sequences, almost 30% appearing once. A note on this clonotype: Its matching antigen is unknown.

The CDR3 consists of 15 residues. V gave up 7 bases and J gave up 7 bases; unmatched junction bases: 16. The germline gives CDR1 MNHNS, CDR2 SASEGT. The clonotype comes from a human donor in good health (CMV status not recorded). Some clones in this sample may be carry-over from other donors' samples. The sample in question was cultured CD8+ T cells from PBMCs, obtained from culture after CMV antigen stimulation. The chain combines TRBV6-1 with TRBJ2-7, with 7 positions matching TRBD1. CDR3 region: CASNPKGGFDEEQYF. For the CDR3, the DNA is TGTGCCAGCAATCCTAAAGGGGGCTTCGACGAGGAGCAGTACTTC.